This T cell receptor (beta chain) was recorded in a study of response to subunit inactivated influenza vaccine. General observations from the study: The authors offered the suggestion that each seasonal influenza vaccination recruits few new T cells.

This clonotype appeared many times. Its specificity is not known. From the RT-PCR reads, TCRdb called clonotypes with MiXCR, one entry per CDR3 protein. Among about 170,000 distinct CDR3 sequences, 10% to 15% were seen once, and the ten largest hold about 31%. V was shortened by 4 bases and J by 3 bases, with 3 bases between the two germline ends. Germline V gives CDR1 SEHNR, CDR2 FQNEAQ (reference sequence). The CDR3 contains 12 residues. These same data were also listed under a study on T cells expressing NK-cell markers. That paper adds: In generating TCR beta cDNA, 5'RACE template switching with UMIs was used. Sorted CD3+CD56+NKG2C+, CD3+CD56+NKG2C- and CD3+CD56-NKG2C+ T-cell subsets were beta-chain profiled. Within the sequenced cohort of eight donors, seven exhibited HCMV seropositivity and one was seronegative. Whether expanded NKG2C+ T cell clones recognized HCMV stayed uncertain.

The chain is built from TRBV7-9 and TRBJ2-2; D not certain. The clonotype comes from a man aged 45-60 years who received an inactivated influenza vaccine. Source: CD8+ T cells sorted from PBMCs, taken roughly 13 days after vaccination. The CDR3: CASSSDTGELFF. As DNA, the CDR3 is TGTGCCAGCAGCTCGGACACCGGGGAGCTGTTTTTT. The full variable domain, in which reference TRBV7-9 and TRBJ2-2 provide the parts outside the CDR3, is DTGVSQNPRHKITKRGQNVTFRCDPISEHNRLYWYRQTLGQGPEFLTYFQNEAQLEKSRLLSDRFSAERPKGSFSTLEIQRTEQGDSAMYLCASSSDTGELFFGEGSRLTVL.